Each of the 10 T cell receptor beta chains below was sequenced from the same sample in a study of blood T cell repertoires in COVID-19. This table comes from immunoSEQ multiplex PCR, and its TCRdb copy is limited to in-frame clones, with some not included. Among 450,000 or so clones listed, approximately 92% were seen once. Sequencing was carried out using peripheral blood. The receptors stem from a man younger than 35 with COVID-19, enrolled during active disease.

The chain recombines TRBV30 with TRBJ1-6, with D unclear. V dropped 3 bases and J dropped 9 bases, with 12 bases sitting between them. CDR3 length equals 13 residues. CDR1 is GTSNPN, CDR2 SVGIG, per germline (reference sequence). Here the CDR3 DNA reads TGTGCCTGGAGCCCAACCAGTGGTTCACCCCTCCACTTT. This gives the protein CAWSPTSGSPLHF.

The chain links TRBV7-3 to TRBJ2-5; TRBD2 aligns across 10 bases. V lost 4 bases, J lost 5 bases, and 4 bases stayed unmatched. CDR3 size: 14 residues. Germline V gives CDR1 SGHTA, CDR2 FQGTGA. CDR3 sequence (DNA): TGTGCCAGCAGCTCTAGCGGGAGAGCTGAGACCCAGTACTTC. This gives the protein CASSSSGRAETQYF.

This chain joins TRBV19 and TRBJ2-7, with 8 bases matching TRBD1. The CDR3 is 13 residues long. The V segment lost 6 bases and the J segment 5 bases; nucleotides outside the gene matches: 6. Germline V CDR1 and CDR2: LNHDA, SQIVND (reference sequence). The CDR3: CASSRQGNDEQYF. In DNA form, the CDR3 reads TGTGCCAGTAGCCGACAGGGGAATGACGAGCAGTACTTC. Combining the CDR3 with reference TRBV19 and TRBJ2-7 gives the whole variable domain DGGITQSPKYLFRKEGQNVTLSCEQNLNHDAMYWYRQDPGQGLRLIYYSQIVNDFQKGDIAEGYSVSREKKESFPLTVTSAQKNPTAFYLCASSRQGNDEQYFGPGTRLTVT.

The CDR3 region has the DNA TGTGCCTGGAGTGTGCGGCGTGCTTCCACAGATACGCAGTATTTT. Amino acids: CAWSVRRASTDTQYF. The chain joins TRBV30 to TRBJ2-3; no firm D call. Trimming stripped 0 bases from V and 2 bases from J, with 12 bases between. Germline CDR1 GTSNPN, CDR2 SVGIG (reference sequence). The CDR3 is made up of 15 amino acids.

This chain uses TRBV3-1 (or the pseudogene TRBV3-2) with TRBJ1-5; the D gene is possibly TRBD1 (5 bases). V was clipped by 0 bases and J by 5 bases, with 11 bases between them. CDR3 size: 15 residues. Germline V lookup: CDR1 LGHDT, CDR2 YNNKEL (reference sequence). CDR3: CASSQDFDSHQPQHF. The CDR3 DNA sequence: TGTGCCAGCAGCCAAGATTTTGACAGTCATCAGCCCCAGCATTTT.

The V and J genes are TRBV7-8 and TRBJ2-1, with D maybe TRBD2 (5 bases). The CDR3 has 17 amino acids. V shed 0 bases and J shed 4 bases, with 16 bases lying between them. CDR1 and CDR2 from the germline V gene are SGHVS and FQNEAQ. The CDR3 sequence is CASSLALRAARYNEQFF. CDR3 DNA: TGTGCCAGCAGCTTAGCGCTGAGGGCCGCCCGATACAATGAGCAGTTCTTC.

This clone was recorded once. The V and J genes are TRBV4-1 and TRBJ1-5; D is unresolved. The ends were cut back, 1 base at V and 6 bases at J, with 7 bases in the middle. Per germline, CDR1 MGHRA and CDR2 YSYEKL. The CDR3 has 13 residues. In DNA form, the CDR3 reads TGCGCCAGCAGCCAAGGGGAGGCTCAGCCCCAGCATTTT. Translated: CASSQGEAQPQHF.

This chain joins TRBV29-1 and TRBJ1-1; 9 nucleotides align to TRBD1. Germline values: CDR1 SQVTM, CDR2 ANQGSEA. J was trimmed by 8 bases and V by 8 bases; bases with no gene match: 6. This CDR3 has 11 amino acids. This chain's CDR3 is CSTRDREEAFF. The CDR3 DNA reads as TGCAGCACACGGGACAGGGAGGAAGCTTTCTTT.

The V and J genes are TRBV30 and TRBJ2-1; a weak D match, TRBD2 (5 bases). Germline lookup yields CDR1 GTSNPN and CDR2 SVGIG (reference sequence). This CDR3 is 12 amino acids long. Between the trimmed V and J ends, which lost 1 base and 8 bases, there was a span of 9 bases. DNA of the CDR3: TGTGCCTGGAGTGGCCGGGGTCATGAGCAGTTCTTC. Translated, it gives CAWSGRGHEQFF.

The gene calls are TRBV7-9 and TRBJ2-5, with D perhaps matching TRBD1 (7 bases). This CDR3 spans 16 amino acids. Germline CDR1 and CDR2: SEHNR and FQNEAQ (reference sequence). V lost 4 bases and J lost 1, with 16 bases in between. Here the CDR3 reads CASSSPGGPGQETQYF. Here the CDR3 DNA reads TGTGCCAGCAGCTCCCCAGGGGGGCCGGGCCAAGAGACCCAGTACTTC.